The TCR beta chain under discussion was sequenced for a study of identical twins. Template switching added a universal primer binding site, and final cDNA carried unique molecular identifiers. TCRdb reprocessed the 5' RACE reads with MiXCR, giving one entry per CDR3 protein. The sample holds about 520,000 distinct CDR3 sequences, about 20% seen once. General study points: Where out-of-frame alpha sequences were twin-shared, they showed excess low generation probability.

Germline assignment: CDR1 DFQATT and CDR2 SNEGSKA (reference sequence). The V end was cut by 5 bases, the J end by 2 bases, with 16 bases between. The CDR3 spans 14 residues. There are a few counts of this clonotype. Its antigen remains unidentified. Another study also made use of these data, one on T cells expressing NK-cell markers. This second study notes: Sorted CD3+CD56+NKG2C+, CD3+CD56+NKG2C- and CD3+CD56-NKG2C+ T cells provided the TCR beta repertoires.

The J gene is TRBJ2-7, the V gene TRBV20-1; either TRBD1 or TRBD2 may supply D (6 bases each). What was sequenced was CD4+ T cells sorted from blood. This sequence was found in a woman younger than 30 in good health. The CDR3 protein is CSAHIGGDTYEQYF. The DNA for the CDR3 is TGCAGTGCTCACATCGGCGGGGACACCTACGAGCAGTACTTC.